Listed below are T cell receptor beta chains from one sample, sequenced in a study of shared clonotypes between healthy human individuals. Profiling relied on immunoSEQ multiplex PCR, and the TCRdb table lists in-frame clones only, not all of them. The sample has more than 1,200,000 clones, less than 99% seen once. Sequencing was carried out using naive CD4+ T cells sorted from blood. Every receptor here comes from a man aged 25-40 years in good health. Each CDR3 is given with its conserved first and last residue. Fields, in order: D gene, V gene, J gene, clone size, CDR3 DNA, CDR3 protein. D genes are given only for firm matches. The listing skips clone size in some rows; elsewhere it reads once, few, many or a size class.

d_gene: .
v_gene: TRBV10-2
j_gene: TRBJ1-2
abundance: .
CDR3nt: TGCGCCAGCAGCGATTATCGCTTCGGGCGGGGATACAACGATATATATGGCTACACCTTC
CDR3aa: CASSDYRFGRGYNDIYGYTF

d_gene: TRBD2
v_gene: TRBV27
j_gene: TRBJ2-5
abundance: .
CDR3nt: TGTGCCAGCAGTCCCTGGGGACTAGCGGGAGTTAAAGAGACCCAGTACTTC
CDR3aa: CASSPWGLAGVKETQYF

d_gene: .
v_gene: TRBV4-3
j_gene: TRBJ2-6
abundance: .
CDR3nt: TGCGCCAGCAGCCAAGAAGGGAGAGCTTCGGGGGCCAACGTCCTGACTTTC
CDR3aa: CASSQEGRASGANVLTF

d_gene: TRBD1
v_gene: TRBV7-2
j_gene: TRBJ1-2
abundance: .
CDR3nt: TGTGCCAGCAGCTTACGACAGGGCTATGGCTACACCTTC
CDR3aa: CASSLRQGYGYTF

d_gene: .
v_gene: TRBV10-3
j_gene: TRBJ2-7
abundance: .
CDR3nt: TGTGCCACCGGACAGTCCGAAAGGTACGAGCAGTACTTC
CDR3aa: CATGQSERYEQYF

d_gene: .
v_gene: TRBV28
j_gene: TRBJ2-7
abundance: .
CDR3nt: TGTGCCAGCAGTTTTGAGGGCTGGGGAGGGCAGTACTTC
CDR3aa: CASSFEGWGGQYF

d_gene: .
v_gene: TRBV10-2
j_gene: TRBJ2-1
abundance: .
CDR3nt: TGCGCCAGCAGTGAGTTGGGGAGCGGGCGACACAATGAGCAGTTCTTC
CDR3aa: CASSELGSGRHNEQFF

d_gene: .
v_gene: TRBV18
j_gene: TRBJ2-5
abundance: .
CDR3nt: TGTGCCAGCTCACCTGTAGCTGACTGGGGAGCGGGTAGCCAAGAGACCCAGTACTTC
CDR3aa: CASSPVADWGAGSQETQYF

d_gene: TRBD2
v_gene: TRBV28
j_gene: TRBJ2-4
abundance: .
CDR3nt: TGTGCCAGCAGAAACGTAGCGGGAACGGGGTACTTC
CDR3aa: CASRNVAGTGYF

d_gene: TRBD1
v_gene: TRBV6-5
j_gene: TRBJ1-1
abundance: .
CDR3nt: TGTGCCAGCGGGGGGACAGTCCTTGAAGCTTTCTTT
CDR3aa: CASGGTVLEAFF

d_gene: .
v_gene: TRBV11-3
j_gene: TRBJ2-3
abundance: .
CDR3nt: TGTGCCAGCAGCTTAGTGTTCACAGATACGCAGTATTTT
CDR3aa: CASSLVFTDTQYF

d_gene: .
v_gene: TRBV2
j_gene: TRBJ1-3
abundance: .
CDR3nt: TGTGCCAGCGGTCGGATCATGGACACCATATATTTT
CDR3aa: CASGRIMDTIYF

d_gene: .
v_gene: TRBV5-1
j_gene: TRBJ2-2
abundance: .
CDR3nt: TGCGCCAGCAGCCGGGACTTGATGAACACCGGGGAGCTGTTTTTT
CDR3aa: CASSRDLMNTGELFF

d_gene: TRBD1
v_gene: TRBV5-6
j_gene: TRBJ2-7
abundance: .
CDR3nt: TGTGCCAGCAGCTTGATTTCCCTTAGGCTACAGGGGAACGAGCAGTACTTC
CDR3aa: CASSLISLRLQGNEQYF

d_gene: .
v_gene: TRBV28
j_gene: TRBJ2-7
abundance: .
CDR3nt: TGTGCCAGCCCCCCTGGAGTGGGACGGGTCCCCAGCTCCTACGAGCAGTACTTC
CDR3aa: CASPPGVGRVPSSYEQYF

d_gene: .
v_gene: TRBV18
j_gene: TRBJ1-1
abundance: .
CDR3nt: TGTGCCAGCTCACAGAGCACTGAAGCTTTCTTT
CDR3aa: CASSQSTEAFF

d_gene: .
v_gene: TRBV7-8
j_gene: TRBJ2-5
abundance: .
CDR3nt: TGTGCCAGCAGCTTAGCGCCGCTAGCAGGACGCGGCCCAGAGACCCAGTACTTC
CDR3aa: CASSLAPLAGRGPETQYF

d_gene: .
v_gene: TRBV28
j_gene: TRBJ1-2
abundance: .
CDR3nt: TGTGCCAGCAGTCGGACCTCCTATGGCTACACCTTC
CDR3aa: CASSRTSYGYTF

d_gene: TRBD2
v_gene: TRBV11-3
j_gene: TRBJ2-3
abundance: .
CDR3nt: TGTGCCAGCAGCTTACGTGGACGACTAGCGGGAGGGCCCCCAGATACGCAGTATTTT
CDR3aa: CASSLRGRLAGGPPDTQYF

d_gene: TRBD2
v_gene: TRBV9
j_gene: TRBJ2-7
abundance: .
CDR3nt: TGTGCCAGCAGCGTAGCGGGACTAGCGGGAGGGCCATACGAGCAGTACTTC
CDR3aa: CASSVAGLAGGPYEQYF

d_gene: .
v_gene: TRBV13
j_gene: TRBJ2-3
abundance: .
CDR3nt: TGTGCCAGCAGCTCCTGGACCGCCCCTACGCAGTATTTT
CDR3aa: CASSSWTAPTQYF

d_gene: TRBD1
v_gene: TRBV15
j_gene: TRBJ2-1
abundance: .
CDR3nt: TGTGCCACCAGCAGTCTGCCGGGGACAGCCTACAATGAGCAGTTCTTC
CDR3aa: CATSSLPGTAYNEQFF

d_gene: TRBD2
v_gene: TRBV19
j_gene: TRBJ2-1
abundance: .
CDR3nt: TGTGCCAGTAGTAAGGCGGGAGTCCTCAATGAGCAGTTCTTC
CDR3aa: CASSKAGVLNEQFF

d_gene: .
v_gene: TRBV2
j_gene: TRBJ2-3
abundance: .
CDR3nt: TGTGCCAGCATCAAAGGGGGGGCTTCCCCAGATACGCAGTATTTT
CDR3aa: CASIKGGASPDTQYF

d_gene: TRBD2
v_gene: TRBV29-1
j_gene: TRBJ2-1
abundance: .
CDR3nt: TGCAGCGTTGTCCTTACACTAGCGGGAGAGGCCTACGAGCAGCTCTTC
CDR3aa: CSVVLTLAGEAYEQLF

d_gene: .
v_gene: TRBV7-6
j_gene: TRBJ2-3
abundance: .
CDR3nt: TGTGCCAGCTCTCGTAGCTCTAGGGGTGCAGATACGCAGTATTTT
CDR3aa: CASSRSSRGADTQYF

d_gene: .
v_gene: TRBV2
j_gene: TRBJ1-1
abundance: .
CDR3nt: TGTGCCAGCACCGGAGGATTCAGTTACACTGAAGCTTTCTTT
CDR3aa: CASTGGFSYTEAFF

d_gene: .
v_gene: TRBV7-2
j_gene: TRBJ2-5
abundance: .
CDR3nt: TGTGCCAGCAGCTTAGACCCTAGCGCCCAATCAGAGCAGTACTTC
CDR3aa: CASSLDPSAQSEQYF

d_gene: .
v_gene: TRBV5-1
j_gene: TRBJ2-1
abundance: .
CDR3nt: TGCGCCAGCAGCTTGGGCTATCAGTTTGACAATGAGCAGTTCTTC
CDR3aa: CASSLGYQFDNEQFF

d_gene: TRBD2
v_gene: TRBV11-2
j_gene: TRBJ2-1
abundance: .
CDR3nt: TGTGCCAGCAGCTTCGAGGGACTAGCGCCTTACAATGAGCAGTTCTTC
CDR3aa: CASSFEGLAPYNEQFF

d_gene: .
v_gene: TRBV28
j_gene: TRBJ2-7
abundance: .
CDR3nt: TGTGCCAGCAGTTCCCCAGGGCAGCCTCCTTACTACGAGCAGTACTTC
CDR3aa: CASSSPGQPPYYEQYF

d_gene: TRBD1
v_gene: TRBV15
j_gene: TRBJ2-1
abundance: .
CDR3nt: TGTGCCACCAGCAGGCGAGACAGGGGGACGTACAATGAGCAGTTCTTC
CDR3aa: CATSRRDRGTYNEQFF

d_gene: .
v_gene: TRBV5-4
j_gene: TRBJ1-5
abundance: .
CDR3nt: TGTGCCAGCAGCGGTGGACAGAATCAGCCCCAGCATTTT
CDR3aa: CASSGGQNQPQHF

d_gene: TRBD2
v_gene: TRBV29-1
j_gene: TRBJ2-3
abundance: .
CDR3nt: TGCAGTTCGCGGGAGTGGGTCACAGATACGCAGTATTTT
CDR3aa: CSSREWVTDTQYF

d_gene: .
v_gene: TRBV2
j_gene: TRBJ2-3
abundance: .
CDR3nt: TGTGCCAGCAGTGAAGCCCCCCGGTGGACAGATACGCAGTATTTT
CDR3aa: CASSEAPRWTDTQYF

d_gene: .
v_gene: TRBV2
j_gene: TRBJ2-5
abundance: .
CDR3nt: TGTGCCAGCATCCCGGGAACATATCAAGAGACCCAGTACTTC
CDR3aa: CASIPGTYQETQYF

d_gene: .
v_gene: TRBV15
j_gene: TRBJ1-1
abundance: .
CDR3nt: TGTGCCACCAGCAGACAAACAGGGATCGTCGCTGAAGCTTTCTTT
CDR3aa: CATSRQTGIVAEAFF

d_gene: TRBD2
v_gene: TRBV2
j_gene: TRBJ2-1
abundance: .
CDR3nt: TGTGCCAGCAGTTTAGCGGGAGCGGGCAATGAGCAGTTCTTC
CDR3aa: CASSLAGAGNEQFF

d_gene: TRBD1
v_gene: TRBV2
j_gene: TRBJ1-2
abundance: once
CDR3nt: TGTGCCAGCACAGGACAGGGGGGTAAAAGTAACTATGGCTACACCTTC
CDR3aa: CASTGQGGKSNYGYTF

d_gene: .
v_gene: TRBV14
j_gene: TRBJ2-3
abundance: .
CDR3nt: TGTGCCAGCAGCCATTACCCGGCGGGATGGCAGAGGAGTGACACGCAGTATTTT
CDR3aa: CASSHYPAGWQRSDTQYF

d_gene: .
v_gene: TRBV15
j_gene: TRBJ2-5
abundance: .
CDR3nt: TGTGCCACCAGCAGGGGGACCCGGGAGACCCAGTACTTC
CDR3aa: CATSRGTRETQYF

d_gene: .
v_gene: TRBV19
j_gene: TRBJ2-7
abundance: .
CDR3nt: TGTGCCAGTAGTGCGCAGGGGGGTACCTACGAGCAGTACTTC
CDR3aa: CASSAQGGTYEQYF

d_gene: .
v_gene: TRBV18
j_gene: TRBJ2-3
abundance: .
CDR3nt: TGTGCCAGCTCACCACTGGTCGGCTCAGATACGCAGTATTTT
CDR3aa: CASSPLVGSDTQYF

d_gene: .
v_gene: TRBV5-6
j_gene: TRBJ2-1
abundance: .
CDR3nt: TGTGCCAGCACTCCAAGGGGAGCTGAGCAGTTCTTC
CDR3aa: CASTPRGAEQFF

d_gene: TRBD2
v_gene: TRBV9
j_gene: TRBJ2-7
abundance: .
CDR3nt: TGTGCCAGCAGCCCCGGCCTTTCGGGAGGGCCACCCTACGAGCAGTACTTC
CDR3aa: CASSPGLSGGPPYEQYF

d_gene: .
v_gene: TRBV5-4
j_gene: TRBJ2-5
abundance: .
CDR3nt: TGTGCCAGCAGCTTGGGGAGCCCAAATGGTGGAGAGACCCAGTACTTC
CDR3aa: CASSLGSPNGGETQYF

d_gene: .
v_gene: TRBV18
j_gene: TRBJ1-1
abundance: .
CDR3nt: TGTGCCAGCTCACAACTTCAGGGAAAAATCTCGAACACTGAAGCTTTCTTT
CDR3aa: CASSQLQGKISNTEAFF

d_gene: .
v_gene: TRBV30
j_gene: TRBJ2-5
abundance: .
CDR3nt: TGTGCCTGGAGTGGCCAGGTGTTGGAAGAGACCCAGTACTTC
CDR3aa: CAWSGQVLEETQYF

d_gene: .
v_gene: TRBV6-5
j_gene: TRBJ2-7
abundance: .
CDR3nt: TGTGCCAGCAGTTACTTGGGGACCTACGAGCAGTACTTC
CDR3aa: CASSYLGTYEQYF

d_gene: .
v_gene: TRBV28
j_gene: TRBJ2-7
abundance: .
CDR3nt: TGTGCCAGCAGTCAACCTGCGGCGCAGGGGAAGTACGAGCAGTACTTC
CDR3aa: CASSQPAAQGKYEQYF

d_gene: TRBD1
v_gene: TRBV14
j_gene: TRBJ1-2
abundance: once
CDR3nt: TGTGCCAGCAGCCAAGATCGGGGACAGGGACGAGGCTACACCTTC
CDR3aa: CASSQDRGQGRGYTF

d_gene: TRBD2
v_gene: TRBV7-6
j_gene: TRBJ2-7
abundance: .
CDR3nt: TGTGCCAGCAGCTTAGGGATCAGCGGGAGGGACTCCTACGAGCAGTACTTC
CDR3aa: CASSLGISGRDSYEQYF

d_gene: TRBD1
v_gene: TRBV5-6
j_gene: TRBJ2-7
abundance: .
CDR3nt: TGTGCCAGCAGCTTAGGGGCGACAGGGACGGGCTACGAGCAGTACTTC
CDR3aa: CASSLGATGTGYEQYF

d_gene: .
v_gene: TRBV19
j_gene: TRBJ1-2
abundance: .
CDR3nt: TGTGCCAGTAGTCCGAGAGGACTCGACGGCGGCACCTTC
CDR3aa: CASSPRGLDGGTF